The present entry profiles one TCR beta chain with its context. Its target is unknown. TCRdb re-called the 5' RACE reads; one entry per CDR3 protein, DNA not given. The record lists a few hundred thousand distinct CDR3 sequences, of which the ten most abundant hold approximately 1.4%. This record belongs to a study of T cells expressing NK-cell markers. Background on the study: Eight donors were sequenced, seven testing HCMV-seropositive and one testing seronegative. Study observations and caveats: These clonotypes additionally ranked first within the CD3+CD56-NKG2C+ fraction of a handful of donors. Dominant NKG2C+ clonotype frequencies of roughly 1.0-7.5% of CD8+ T cells were measured in about 6 donors.

This CDR3 region has 16 residues. The receptor was derived from a woman between 50 and 59 years old in good health. The chain uses TRBV12-3 or TRBV12-4 and TRBJ2-7; the D gene TCRdb calls, TRBD1, cannot be checked with no DNA. The sequencing input was blood T cells: a sorted CD56 or NKG2C T cell subset, CD4+ or CD8+ T cells, or bulk PBMC T cells (not recorded which). The CDR3 spells CASSTGGGLSSYEQYF.